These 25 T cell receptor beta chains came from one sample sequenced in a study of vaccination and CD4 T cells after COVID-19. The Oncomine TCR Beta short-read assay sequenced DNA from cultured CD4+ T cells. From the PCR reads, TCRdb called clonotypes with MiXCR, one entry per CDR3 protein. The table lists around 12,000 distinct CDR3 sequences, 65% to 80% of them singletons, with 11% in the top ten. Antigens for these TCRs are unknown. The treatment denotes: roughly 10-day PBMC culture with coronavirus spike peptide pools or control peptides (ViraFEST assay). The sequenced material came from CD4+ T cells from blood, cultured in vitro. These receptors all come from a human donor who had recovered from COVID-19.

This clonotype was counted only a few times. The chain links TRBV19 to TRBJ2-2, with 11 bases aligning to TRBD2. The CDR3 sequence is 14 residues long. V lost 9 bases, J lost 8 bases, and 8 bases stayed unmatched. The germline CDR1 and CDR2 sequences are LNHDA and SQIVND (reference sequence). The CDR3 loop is CASKGLAVGGELFF. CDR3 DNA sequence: TGTGCCAGCAAGGGACTAGCGGTGGGGGGGGAGCTGTTTTTT.

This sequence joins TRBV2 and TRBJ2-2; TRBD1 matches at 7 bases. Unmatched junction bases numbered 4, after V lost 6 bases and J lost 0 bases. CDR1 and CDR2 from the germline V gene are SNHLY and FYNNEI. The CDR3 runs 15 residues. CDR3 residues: CASRVDRANTGELFF. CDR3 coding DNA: TGTGCCAGCAGGGTCGACAGGGCGAACACCGGGGAGCTGTTTTTT.

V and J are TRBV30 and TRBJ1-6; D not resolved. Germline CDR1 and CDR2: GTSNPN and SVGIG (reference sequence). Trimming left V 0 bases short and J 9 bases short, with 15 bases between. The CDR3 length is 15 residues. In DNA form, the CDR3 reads TGTGCCTGGAGTGTACCCCTCAGTTCGTTTTCACCCCTCCACTTT. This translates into CAWSVPLSSFSPLHF.

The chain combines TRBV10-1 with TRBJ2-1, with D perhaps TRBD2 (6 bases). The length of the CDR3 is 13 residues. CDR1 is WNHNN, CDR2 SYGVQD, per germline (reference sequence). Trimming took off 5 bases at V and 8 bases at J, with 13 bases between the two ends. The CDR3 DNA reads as TGCGCCAGCAGTAGGGAGGCTGGCGATGAGCAGTTCTTC. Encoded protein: CASSREAGDEQFF.

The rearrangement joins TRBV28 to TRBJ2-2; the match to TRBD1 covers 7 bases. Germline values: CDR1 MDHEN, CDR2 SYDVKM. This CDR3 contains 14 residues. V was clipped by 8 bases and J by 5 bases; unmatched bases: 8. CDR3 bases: TGTGCCAGCGGTGAGGGGGCCCGGACCGGGGAGCTGTTTTTT. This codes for CASGEGARTGELFF.

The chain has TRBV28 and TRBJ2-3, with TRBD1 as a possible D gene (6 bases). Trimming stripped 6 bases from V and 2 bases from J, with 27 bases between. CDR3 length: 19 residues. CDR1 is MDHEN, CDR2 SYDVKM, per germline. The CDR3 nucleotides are TGTGCCAGCAGATACTCGAGGGGGATAGGGGTCGGGGCCACAGATACGCAGTATTTT. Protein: CASRYSRGIGVGATDTQYF.

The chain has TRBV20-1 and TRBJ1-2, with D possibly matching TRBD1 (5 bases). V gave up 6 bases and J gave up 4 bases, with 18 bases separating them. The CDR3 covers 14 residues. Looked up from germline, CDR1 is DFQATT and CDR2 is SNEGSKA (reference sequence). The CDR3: CSAAGHERGYGYTF. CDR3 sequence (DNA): TGCAGTGCCGCCGGACACGAAAGGGGCTATGGCTACACCTTC.

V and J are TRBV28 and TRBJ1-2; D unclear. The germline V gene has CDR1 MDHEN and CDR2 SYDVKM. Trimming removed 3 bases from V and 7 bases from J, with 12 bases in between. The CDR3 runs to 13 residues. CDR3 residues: CASSFLGFSGYTF. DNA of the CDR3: TGTGCCAGCAGTTTTCTAGGGTTTAGTGGCTACACCTTC.

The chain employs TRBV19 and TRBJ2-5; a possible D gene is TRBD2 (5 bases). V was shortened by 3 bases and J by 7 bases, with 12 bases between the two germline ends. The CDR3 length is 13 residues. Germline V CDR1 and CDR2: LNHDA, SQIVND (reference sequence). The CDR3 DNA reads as TGTGCCAGTAGTATTGGGCCCCGGGGGACCCAGTACTTC. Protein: CASSIGPRGTQYF.

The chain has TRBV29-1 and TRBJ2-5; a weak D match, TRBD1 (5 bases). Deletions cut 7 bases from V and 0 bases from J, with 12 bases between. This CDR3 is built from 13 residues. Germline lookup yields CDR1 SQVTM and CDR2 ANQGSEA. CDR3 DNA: TGCAGCGGAACGCCAGGGTACCAAGAGACCCAGTACTTC. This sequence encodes CSGTPGYQETQYF. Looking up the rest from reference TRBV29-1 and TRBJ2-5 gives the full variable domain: SAVISQKPSRDICQRGTSLTIQCQVDSQVTMMFWYRQQPGQSLTLIATANQGSEATYESGFVIDKFPISRPNLTFSTLTVSNMSPEDSSIYLCSGTPGYQETQYFGPGTRLLVL.

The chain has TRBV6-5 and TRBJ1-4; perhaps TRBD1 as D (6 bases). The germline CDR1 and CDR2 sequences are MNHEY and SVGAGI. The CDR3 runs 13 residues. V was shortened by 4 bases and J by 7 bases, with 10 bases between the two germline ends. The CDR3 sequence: CASSLGGREKLFF. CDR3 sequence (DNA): TGTGCCAGCAGTTTAGGGGGGCGTGAAAAACTGTTTTTT.

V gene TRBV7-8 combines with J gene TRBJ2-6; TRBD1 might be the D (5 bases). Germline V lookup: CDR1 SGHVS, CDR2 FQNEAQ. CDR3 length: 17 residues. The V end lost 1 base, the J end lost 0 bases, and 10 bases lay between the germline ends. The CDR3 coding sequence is TGTGCCAGCAGCTTAGTAGGGGTGAGCTCTGGGGCCAACGTCCTGACTTTC. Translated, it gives CASSLVGVSSGANVLTF.

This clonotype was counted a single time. CDR3 DNA sequence: TGCAGTGCTAGAGCCCCGTACGGCTACACCTTC. As protein: CSARAPYGYTF. The V gene is TRBV20-1, the J gene TRBJ1-2; D gene ambiguous. Germline assignment: CDR1 DFQATT and CDR2 SNEGSKA (reference sequence). CDR3 length equals 11 residues. V was cut by 1 base and J by 8 bases, with 8 bases left in between.

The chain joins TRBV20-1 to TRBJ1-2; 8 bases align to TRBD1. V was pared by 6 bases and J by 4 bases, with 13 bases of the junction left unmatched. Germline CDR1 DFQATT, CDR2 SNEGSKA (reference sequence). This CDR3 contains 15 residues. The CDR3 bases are TGCAGTGCCATCCGATCGGGACAGGTGGTCTATGGCTACACCTTC. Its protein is CSAIRSGQVVYGYTF.

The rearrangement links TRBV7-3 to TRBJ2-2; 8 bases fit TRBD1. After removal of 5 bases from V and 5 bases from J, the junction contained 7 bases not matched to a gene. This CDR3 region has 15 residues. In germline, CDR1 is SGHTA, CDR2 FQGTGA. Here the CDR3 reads CASSATGGSTGELFF. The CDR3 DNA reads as TGTGCCAGCAGCGCAACAGGGGGTTCGACCGGGGAGCTGTTTTTT.

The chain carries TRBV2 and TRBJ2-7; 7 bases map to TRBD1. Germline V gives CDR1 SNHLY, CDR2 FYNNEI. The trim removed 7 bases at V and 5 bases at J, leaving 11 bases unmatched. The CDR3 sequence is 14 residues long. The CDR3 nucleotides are TGTGCCAGCACGGTAGGGGGCTCTATCAACGAGCAGTACTTC. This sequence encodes CASTVGGSINEQYF.

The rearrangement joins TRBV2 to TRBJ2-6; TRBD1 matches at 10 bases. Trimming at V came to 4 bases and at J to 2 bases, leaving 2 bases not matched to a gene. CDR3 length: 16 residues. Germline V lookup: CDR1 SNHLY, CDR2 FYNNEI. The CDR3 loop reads CASSGGTGAGANVLTF. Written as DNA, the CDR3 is TGTGCCAGCAGTGGGGGGACAGGGGCTGGGGCCAACGTCCTGACTTTC.

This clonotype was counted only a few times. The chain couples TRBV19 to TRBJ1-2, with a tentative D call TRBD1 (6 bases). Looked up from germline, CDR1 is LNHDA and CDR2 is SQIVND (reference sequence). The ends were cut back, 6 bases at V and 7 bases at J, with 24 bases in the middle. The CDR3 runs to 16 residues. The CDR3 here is CASSSSSTGFGGGYTF. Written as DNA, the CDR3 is TGTGCCAGTAGCTCCTCCTCGACAGGCTTTGGAGGTGGCTACACCTTC.

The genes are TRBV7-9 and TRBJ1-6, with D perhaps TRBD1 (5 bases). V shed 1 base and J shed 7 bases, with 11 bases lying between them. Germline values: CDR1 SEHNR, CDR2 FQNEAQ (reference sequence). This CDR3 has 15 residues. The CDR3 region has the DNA TGTGCCAGCAGCTTAGTGGCAGGGCCCAATTCACCCCTCCACTTT. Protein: CASSLVAGPNSPLHF.

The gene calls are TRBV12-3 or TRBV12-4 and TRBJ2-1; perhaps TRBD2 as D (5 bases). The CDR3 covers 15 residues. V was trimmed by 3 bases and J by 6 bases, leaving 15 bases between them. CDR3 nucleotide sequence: TGTGCCAGCAGTTTTGAAGGGAGTGGAGGCAATGAGCAGTTCTTC. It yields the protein CASSFEGSGGNEQFF.

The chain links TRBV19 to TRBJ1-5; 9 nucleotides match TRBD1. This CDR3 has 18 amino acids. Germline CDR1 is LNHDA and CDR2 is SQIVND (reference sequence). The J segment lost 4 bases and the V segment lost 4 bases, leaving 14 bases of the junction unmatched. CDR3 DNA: TGTGCCAGTAGTACCCAGAGACGATCCGGGACAGGGAATCAGCCCCAGCATTTT. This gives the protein CASSTQRRSGTGNQPQHF. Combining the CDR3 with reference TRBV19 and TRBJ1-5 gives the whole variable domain DGGITQSPKYLFRKEGQNVTLSCEQNLNHDAMYWYRQDPGQGLRLIYYSQIVNDFQKGDIAEGYSVSREKKESFPLTVTSAQKNPTAFYLCASSTQRRSGTGNQPQHFGDGTRLSIL.

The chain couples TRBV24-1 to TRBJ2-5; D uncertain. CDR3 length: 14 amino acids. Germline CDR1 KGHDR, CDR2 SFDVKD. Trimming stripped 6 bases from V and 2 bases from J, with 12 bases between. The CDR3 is CATSSGVLQETQYF. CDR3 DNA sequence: TGTGCCACCAGTTCTGGGGTTTTACAAGAGACCCAGTACTTC.

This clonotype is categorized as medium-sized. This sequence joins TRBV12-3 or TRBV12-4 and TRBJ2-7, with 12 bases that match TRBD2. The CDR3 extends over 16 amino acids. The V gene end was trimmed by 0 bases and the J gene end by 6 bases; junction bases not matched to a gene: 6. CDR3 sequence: CASSLATGLAGSEQYF. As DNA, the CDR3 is TGTGCCAGCAGTTTAGCCACTGGACTAGCGGGAAGCGAGCAGTACTTC.

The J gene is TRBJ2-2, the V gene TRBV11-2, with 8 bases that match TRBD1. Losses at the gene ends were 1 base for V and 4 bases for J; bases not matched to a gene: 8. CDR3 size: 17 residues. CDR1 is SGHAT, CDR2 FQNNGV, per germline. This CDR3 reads CASSLVMGTGSTGELFF. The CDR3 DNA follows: TGTGCCAGCAGCTTAGTGATGGGGACAGGTAGCACCGGGGAGCTGTTTTTT.

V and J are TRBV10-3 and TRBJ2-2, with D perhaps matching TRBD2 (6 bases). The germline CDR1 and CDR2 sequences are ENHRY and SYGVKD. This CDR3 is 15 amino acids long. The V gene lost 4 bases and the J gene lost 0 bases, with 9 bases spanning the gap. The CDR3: CAISVERANTGELFF. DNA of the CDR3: TGTGCCATCAGTGTTGAGCGGGCGAACACCGGGGAGCTGTTTTTT.